This section outlines one T cell receptor (beta chain) sequence together with its context. Its matching antigen is unknown. CDR1 is SGHAT and CDR2 is FQNNGV in the germline V gene. This CDR3 comprises 14 residues. V was trimmed by 4 bases and J by 0 bases, leaving 9 bases between them. This sample stems from a study of T cell responses to AZD1222 COVID-19 vaccine. Overall study results and limits: Regions left unmutated in variants are reportedly the target of nearly half of spike-specific TCRs. Across spike, vaccine-associated CD4 TCRs were found, dominant at 160-218 and 743-854. Two doses of AZD1222 preceded a rise in Spike-specific TCR breadth and depth. Only six AZD1222 recipients tested seropositive at baseline.

Some clones are missing from TCRdb's copy, which holds only in-frame ones; the method was immunoSEQ multiplex PCR. The sample has 80,000 to 90,000 clones; about 89% are singletons. This material consisted of peripheral blood, taken 28 days after the second AZD1222 dose. The origin of this receptor is an adult who received the AZD1222 COVID-19 vaccine. V and J are TRBV11-2 and TRBJ1-1, with D unresolved. CDR3 bases: TGTGCCAGCAGCTCCGAGCCCCTGAACACTGAAGCTTTCTTT. This sequence encodes CASSSEPLNTEAFF.